This entry lists 6 T cell receptor beta chains sequenced from one sample in a study of control samples from healthy donors and cancer patients. The method was immunoSEQ multiplex PCR; TCRdb's version includes in-frame clones alone and lacks a portion of them. This sample has approximately 120,000 clones, with just over 90% found just once. The sequenced sample consisted of blood. Receptors originate from a human donor in good health. The donor label of this sample is uncertain.

Note on this clone: Other DNA variants within this sample encode the same CDR3. The rearrangement uses TRBV6-5 and TRBJ1-1; D uncertain. Germline-derived CDR1 and CDR2 are MNHEY and SVGAGI. There are 11 residues in the CDR3. The V end was cut by 6 bases, the J end by 3 bases, with 5 bases between. The CDR3 reads CASRGDTEAFF. DNA for the CDR3: TGTGCCAGCAGGGGTGACACTGAAGCTTTCTTT.

The chain carries TRBV3-1 (or the pseudogene TRBV3-2) and TRBJ2-3; 16 bases map to TRBD2. From germline, CDR1 is LGHDT and CDR2 YNNKEL (reference sequence). This CDR3 is 15 amino acids long. V dropped 7 bases and J dropped 4; count of bases not matched to a gene: 2. The CDR3 here is CASTGTSGGADTQYF. As DNA, the CDR3 is TGTGCCAGCACCGGGACTAGCGGGGGGGCAGATACGCAGTATTTT.

This chain connects TRBV19 to TRBJ1-5; 11 bases are a match to TRBD1. The V segment lost 5 bases and the J segment 0 bases; nucleotides outside the gene matches: 12. The CDR3 sequence is 19 residues long. The V gene's germline CDR1 is LNHDA and CDR2 SQIVND (reference sequence). The CDR3, as DNA: TGTGCCAGTAGTCCCCGGACAGGGGGCGGTGGGTATAGCAATCAGCCCCAGCATTTT. Translating it yields CASSPRTGGGGYSNQPQHF.

The V and J genes are TRBV19 and TRBJ1-1; a possible D gene is TRBD1 (6 bases). V dropped 3 bases and J dropped 0 bases, with 20 bases sitting between them. CDR1 is LNHDA and CDR2 is SQIVND in the germline V gene (reference sequence). CDR3 size: 18 residues. As DNA, the CDR3 is TGTGCCAGTAGTATTGGCCCCCGGGACAATGGAATGAACACTGAAGCTTTCTTT. The encoded protein is CASSIGPRDNGMNTEAFF. The whole variable domain, filled in from reference TRBV19 and TRBJ1-1, reads DGGITQSPKYLFRKEGQNVTLSCEQNLNHDAMYWYRQDPGQGLRLIYYSQIVNDFQKGDIAEGYSVSREKKESFPLTVTSAQKNPTAFYLCASSIGPRDNGMNTEAFFGQGTRLTVV.

The chain links TRBV7-9 to TRBJ1-6; no clear D. Germline CDR1 is SEHNR and CDR2 is FQNEAQ (reference sequence). Trimming cost V 5 bases and J 4 bases, with 3 bases left between them. This CDR3 is 12 amino acids long. For the CDR3, the DNA is TGTGCCAGCAGCCTTTATAATTCACCCCTCCACTTT. This gives the protein CASSLYNSPLHF.

The V and J genes are TRBV5-1 and TRBJ1-5; TRBD1 might be the D (6 bases). The germline gives CDR1 SGHRS, CDR2 YFSETQ. The CDR3 spans 16 residues. V was shortened by 0 bases and J by 5 bases, with 15 bases between the two germline ends. The CDR3 nucleotides are TGCGCCAGCAGCTTGGGGGTCGGGGCAGGGGATCAGCCCCAGCATTTT. It specifies CASSLGVGAGDQPQHF.